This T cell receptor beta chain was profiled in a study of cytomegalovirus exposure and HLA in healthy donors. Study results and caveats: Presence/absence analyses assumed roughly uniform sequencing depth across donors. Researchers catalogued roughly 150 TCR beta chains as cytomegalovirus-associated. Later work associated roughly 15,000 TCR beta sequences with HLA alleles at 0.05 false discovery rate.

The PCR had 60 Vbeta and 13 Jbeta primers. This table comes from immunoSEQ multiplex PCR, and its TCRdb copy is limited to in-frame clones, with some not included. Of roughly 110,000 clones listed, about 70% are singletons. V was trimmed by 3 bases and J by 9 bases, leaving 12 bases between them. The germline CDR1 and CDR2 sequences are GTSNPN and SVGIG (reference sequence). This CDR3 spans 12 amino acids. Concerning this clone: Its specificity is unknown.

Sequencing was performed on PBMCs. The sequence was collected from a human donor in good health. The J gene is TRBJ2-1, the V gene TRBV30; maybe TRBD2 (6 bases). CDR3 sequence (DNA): TGTGCCTGGAGGGTAGCGGCTGGTGAGCAGTTCTTC. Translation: CAWRVAAGEQFF.